Detailed here is one TCR beta chain. The antigen is unknown. The data belong to a study of OX40 agonist ivuxolimab in advanced cancers. Looking at the study overall: Partial responses were seen in three patients, one with hepatocellular carcinoma and two with cutaneous melanoma. Regarding the study as a whole: Fewer expanded clones were found on average in CD4+ than in CD8+ T cells.

Sequencing used immunoSEQ multiplex PCR; TCRdb keeps in-frame clones, though not all of them. Among about 53,000 clones listed, around nine tenths were seen once. With 1 base clipped from V and 10 bases from J, the junction kept 2 bases outside the gene matches. CDR1 and CDR2 (germline): SGHNT, YENEEA. There are 13 residues in the CDR3. The rearrangement links TRBV11-3 to TRBJ2-1, with 9 nucleotides matching TRBD2. The clonotype comes from an adult with an advanced solid tumor such as melanoma, head and neck, liver or kidney cancer. The source was CD4+ or CD8+ T cells sorted from blood, collected in a trial of the OX40 agonist ivuxolimab. In DNA, the CDR3 is TGTGCCAGCAGCTTAGTCCTAGCGGGGGAGCAGTTCTTC. Protein: CASSLVLAGEQFF.